The 13 T cell receptor beta chains listed next were all sequenced from one sample in a study of Ad26.COV2.S vaccination and SARS-CoV-2 variants. Profiling relied on immunoSEQ multiplex PCR, and the TCRdb table lists in-frame clones only, not all of them. The table has some 370,000 clones, roughly four fifths seen once; the top ten hold around 7.3%. The treatment here: roughly 20 received Ad26.COV2.S at low or high dose, single or two shots; about 5 received placebo; per-sample allocation not given. Day 63 following the first vaccine or placebo injection was when the samples were taken. Specimen: peripheral blood, collected in a trial of Ad26.COV2.S vaccine versus placebo. The source of these receptors is a person between 18 and 65 years old who received the Ad26.COV2.S COVID-19 vaccine or a placebo.

J is TRBJ2-7 and V is TRBV27, with 7 bases fitting TRBD1. Germline loops: CDR1 MNHEY, CDR2 SMNVEV (reference sequence). The CDR3 consists of 14 residues. The J segment lost 3 bases and the V segment lost 8 bases, leaving 10 bases of the junction unmatched. CDR3 sequence reads: CASGLTGRRYEQYF. The CDR3 nucleotides read TGTGCCAGCGGATTGACAGGGAGACGCTACGAGCAGTACTTC.

V gene TRBV7-9 combines with J gene TRBJ2-5; D remains unclear. Germline values: CDR1 SEHNR, CDR2 FQNEAQ (reference sequence). The V and J ends lost 1 base and 5 bases respectively, with 17 bases between them. This CDR3 spans 16 amino acids. CDR3 nucleotide sequence: TGTGCCAGCAGCTTAGGGTCCACGCGAGTAATTGAGACCCAGTACTTC. It translates to CASSLGSTRVIETQYF.

This chain joins TRBV5-1 and TRBJ2-1; 13 positions agree with TRBD2. The CDR3 covers 17 residues. Germline V gene sequence: CDR1 SGHRS, CDR2 YFSETQ. The trim removed 1 base at V and 7 bases at J, leaving 8 bases unmatched. The DNA of the CDR3 is TGCGCCAGCAGCTTGACCCCGACTAGCGGGGGGCTTAATGAGCAGTTCTTC. Amino acids: CASSLTPTSGGLNEQFF.

The J gene is TRBJ2-5, the V gene TRBV6-6; 9 bases map to TRBD1. This CDR3 has 14 amino acids. Unmatched junction bases numbered 7, after V lost 6 bases and J lost 5 bases. Germline lookup yields CDR1 MNHNY and CDR2 SVGAGI (reference sequence). CDR3 DNA sequence: TGTGCCAGCAGAATGAACAGGGGGCCGGAGACCCAGTACTTC. Amino acids: CASRMNRGPETQYF.

The chain uses TRBV19 and TRBJ2-7; 7 nucleotides line up with TRBD2. The CDR3 is 13 amino acids. Germline assignment: CDR1 LNHDA and CDR2 SQIVND (reference sequence). V lost 5 bases, J lost 6 bases, and 7 bases stayed unmatched. In DNA form, the CDR3 reads TGTGCCAGTAGTGGGCGGACTAGTTCCGAGCAGTACTTC. The encoded protein is CASSGRTSSEQYF. Using reference TRBV19 and TRBJ2-7 for the parts outside the CDR3, the full variable domain is DGGITQSPKYLFRKEGQNVTLSCEQNLNHDAMYWYRQDPGQGLRLIYYSQIVNDFQKGDIAEGYSVSREKKESFPLTVTSAQKNPTAFYLCASSGRTSSEQYFGPGTRLTVT.

The chain links TRBV3-1 (or the pseudogene TRBV3-2) to TRBJ2-1; weak D call: TRBD2 (6 bases). This CDR3 contains 17 residues. The V end lost 4 bases, the J end lost 1 base, and 17 bases lay between the germline ends. Germline CDR1 LGHDT, CDR2 YNNKEL (reference sequence). CDR3 sequence: CASSPLRESMSYNEQFF. The CDR3 DNA reads as TGTGCCAGCAGCCCGCTCCGGGAGTCTATGTCCTACAATGAGCAGTTCTTC.

The V gene is TRBV2, the J gene TRBJ2-1; TRBD2 might be the D (6 bases). V dropped 9 bases and J dropped 10 bases, with 13 bases sitting between them. The germline V gene encodes CDR1 SNHLY and CDR2 FYNNEI. The CDR3 totals 11 residues. This CDR3 is CARTEGGEQFF. CDR3 bases: TGTGCCAGGACGGAGGGTGGGGAGCAGTTCTTC.

Of note for this clone: This same CDR3 is encoded by further DNA sequences in the sample. The chain joins TRBV18 to TRBJ2-3; D gene uncertain. Looked up from germline, CDR1 is KGHSH and CDR2 is LQKENI. CDR3 size: 14 residues. Trimming pared 1 base from V and 1 base from J, leaving 6 bases between. This chain's CDR3 is CASSPLRGTDTQYF. The CDR3 region has the DNA TGTGCCAGCTCACCACTAAGGGGCACAGATACGCAGTATTTT.

The chain links TRBV11-2 to TRBJ2-3, with 9 positions matching TRBD2. CDR1 is SGHAT and CDR2 is FQNNGV in the germline V gene. The trim removed 5 bases at V and 6 bases at J, leaving 9 bases unmatched. This CDR3 region has 15 residues. The CDR3 here is CASSITGLASDTQYF. In DNA form, the CDR3 reads TGTGCCAGCAGCATCACGGGACTAGCATCCGATACGCAGTATTTT.

This chain connects TRBV5-1 to TRBJ2-1; the match to TRBD2 covers 9 bases. Germline-derived CDR1 and CDR2 are SGHRS and YFSETQ. The CDR3 has 15 amino acids. The junction had 7 bases not matched to a gene; V was cut back by 4 bases and J by 5 bases. The CDR3 region is CASSPLAGGNNEQFF. The CDR3 nucleotides read TGCGCCAGCAGCCCCCTGGCGGGAGGGAACAATGAGCAGTTCTTC. Full variable domain (outside the CDR3, taken from reference TRBV5-1 and TRBJ2-1): KAGVTQTPRYLIKTRGQQVTLSCSPISGHRSVSWYQQTPGQGLQFLFEYFSETQRNKGNFPGRFSGRQFSNSRSEMNVSTLELGDSALYLCASSPLAGGNNEQFFGPGTRLTVL.

The rearrangement uses TRBV15 and TRBJ2-1, with D maybe TRBD1 (7 bases). Looked up from germline, CDR1 is LNHNV and CDR2 is YYDKDF (reference sequence). With 2 bases removed from V and 5 bases from J, the gap between germline ends came to 13 bases. The CDR3 has 15 residues. The CDR3, as DNA: TGTGCCACCAGCAGACCGGAGGGGGCCCACAATGAGCAGTTCTTC. It is translated as CATSRPEGAHNEQFF. The entire variable domain, with the rest obtained from reference TRBV15 and TRBJ2-1, is as follows: DAMVIQNPRYQVTQFGKPVTLSCSQTLNHNVMYWYQQKSSQAPKLLFHYYDKDFNNEADTPDNFQSRRPNTSFCFLDIRSPGLGDTAMYLCATSRPEGAHNEQFFGPGTRLTVL.

V usage is TRBV5-1 and J usage is TRBJ2-1; D perhaps matches TRBD1 (5 bases). Trimming stripped 1 base from V and 1 base from J, with 9 bases between. CDR1 and CDR2 (germline): SGHRS, YFSETQ. CDR3 length: 15 amino acids. Here the CDR3 reads CASSLRGMSYNEQFF. As DNA, the CDR3 is TGCGCCAGCAGCTTGAGGGGAATGTCCTACAATGAGCAGTTCTTC.

J is TRBJ1-3 and V is TRBV12-5, with no clear D. V shed 0 bases and J shed 3 bases, with 18 bases lying between them. The CDR3 contains 18 residues. Germline loops: CDR1 LGHNT, CDR2 FRNRAP. CDR3 DNA sequence: TGTGCTAGTGGTTTGGTACTATGGCAGGCAGTAGGTGGAAACACCATATATTTT. Amino acid sequence: CASGLVLWQAVGGNTIYF.